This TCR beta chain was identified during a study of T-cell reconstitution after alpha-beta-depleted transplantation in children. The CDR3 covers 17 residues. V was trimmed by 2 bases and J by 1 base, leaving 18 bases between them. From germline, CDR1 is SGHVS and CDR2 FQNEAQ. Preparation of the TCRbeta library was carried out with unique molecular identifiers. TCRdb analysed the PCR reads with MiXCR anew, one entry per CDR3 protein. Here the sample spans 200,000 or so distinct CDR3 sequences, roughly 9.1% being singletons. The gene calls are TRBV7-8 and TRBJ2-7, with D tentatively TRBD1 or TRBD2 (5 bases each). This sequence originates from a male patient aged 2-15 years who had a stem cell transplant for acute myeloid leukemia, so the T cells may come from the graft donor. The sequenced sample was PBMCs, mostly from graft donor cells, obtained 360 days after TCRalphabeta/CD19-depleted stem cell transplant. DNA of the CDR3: TGTGCCAGCAGCTTACTCCGAGGGGAAGGCCGATCCTACGAGCAGTACTTC. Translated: CASSLLRGEGRSYEQYF.